One and the same sample provided the 2 T cell receptor beta chains below, sequenced in a study of blood T cell repertoires in COVID-19. The assay was immunoSEQ multiplex PCR, and TCRdb's table has in-frame clones only and misses some. The sample gives around 130,000 clones, 84% of which show up once; about 13% is in the top ten. Sequences were obtained from peripheral blood. Every receptor here comes from a human donor in a cohort sampled during active COVID-19.

This clone has just a few counts. In DNA, the CDR3 is TGCGCCAGCAGCTTGGACAATACGAACACCTACAATGAGCAGTTCTTC. Protein sequence: CASSLDNTNTYNEQFF. This chain connects TRBV5-1 to TRBJ2-1; D is ambiguous. This CDR3 spans 16 amino acids. V gave up 0 bases and J gave up 2 bases, with 12 bases separating them. Germline CDR1 and CDR2: SGHRS and YFSETQ.

This chain uses TRBV4-2 with TRBJ1-5; a possible D gene is TRBD1 (6 bases). The CDR3 is made up of 17 amino acids. The V gene's germline CDR1 is LGHNA and CDR2 YNFKEQ. Deletions cut 0 bases from V and 0 bases from J, with 12 bases between. In nucleotides, the CDR3 is TGTGCCAGCAGCCAAGAAGCCAGGGGTTATAGCAATCAGCCCCAGCATTTT. This gives the protein CASSQEARGYSNQPQHF.